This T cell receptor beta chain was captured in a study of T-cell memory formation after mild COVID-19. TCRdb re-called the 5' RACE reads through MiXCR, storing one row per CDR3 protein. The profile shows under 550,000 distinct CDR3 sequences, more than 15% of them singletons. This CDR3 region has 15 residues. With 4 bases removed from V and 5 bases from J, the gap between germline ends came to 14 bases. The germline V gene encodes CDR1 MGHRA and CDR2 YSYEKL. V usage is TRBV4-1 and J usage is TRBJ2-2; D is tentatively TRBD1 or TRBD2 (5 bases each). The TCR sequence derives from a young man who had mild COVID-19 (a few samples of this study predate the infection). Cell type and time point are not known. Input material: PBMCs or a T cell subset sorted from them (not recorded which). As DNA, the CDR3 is TGCGCCAGCAGCCTATCCGGGACGGAGACCGGGGAGCTGTTTTTT. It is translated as CASSLSGTETGELFF.